These T cell receptor beta chains were read from a single sample in a study of T cells in Graves' hyperthyroidism and ophthalmopathy. TCRdb reanalysed the multiplex PCR reads using MiXCR and keeps one entry per CDR3 protein. The repertoire holds 340,000 or so distinct CDR3 sequences, with roughly 23% as singletons. Sequenced input: blood. The receptor source for this set is a woman in her forties or fifties with Graves' hyperthyroidism. Both conserved end residues are part of each CDR3. D genes are given only for firm matches. Size is stated for part of the rows, as once, few or many counts, or as a class when the clone is expanded.

TRBJ2-1 TRBV6-2/TRBV6-3 NA many TGTGCCAGCTATCTACGGGGGCCCCACAATGAGCAGTTCTTC CASYLRGPHNEQFF
TRBJ1-1 TRBV29-1 NA few TGCAGCGGGCAGACCACTTTTCGGGACACTGAAGCTTTCTTT CSGQTTFRDTEAFF
TRBJ1-4 TRBV20-1 NA NA TGCAGTGCTAGGTACGACAGCTTCAATGAAAAACTGTTTTTT CSARYDSFNEKLFF
TRBJ2-1 TRBV6-1 TRBD2 NA TGTGCCAGCAGTGAAAGGGGGACTAGTCTCAATGAGCAGTTCTTC CASSERGTSLNEQFF
TRBJ1-3 TRBV12-3/TRBV12-4 NA many TGTGCCAGCAGTAGAGGGGGATCTGGAAACACCATATATTTT CASSRGGSGNTIYF
TRBJ2-5 TRBV7-9 NA few TGTGCCAGCAGCTTAGTTCGGGGACGGGAGACCCAGTACTTC CASSLVRGRETQYF
TRBJ1-4 TRBV11-3 NA many TGTGCCAGCAGCTTAGGGACCGGGAGGAACGAAAAACTGTTTTTT CASSLGTGRNEKLFF
TRBJ2-7 TRBV2 NA NA TGTGCCAGCAGGGGGGGCAGGGTCGCCCCCTACGAGCAGTACTTC CASRGGRVAPYEQYF
TRBJ2-7 TRBV2 NA many TGTGCCAGCAGTGAAGGGTATAATGTCTACGAGCAGTACTTC CASSEGYNVYEQYF
TRBJ2-1 TRBV7-9 TRBD2 many TGTGCCAGCAGCTCAGCCATGACTAGCGACTACAATGAGCAGTTCTTC CASSSAMTSDYNEQFF
TRBJ2-6 TRBV6-1 TRBD1 few TGTGCCAGCAGTTATAACAGGGGGATCTCTGGGGCCAACGTCCTGACTTTC CASSYNRGISGANVLTF
TRBJ2-7 TRBV11-2 TRBD1 many TGTGCCAGCAGCTTACAAGGGTGGGACAGGTGGTCTAACGAGCAGTACTTC CASSLQGWDRWSNEQYF
TRBJ2-3 TRBV30 NA many TGTGCCTGGAAGCGCTTTAGCACAGATACGCAGTATTTT CAWKRFSTDTQYF